This T cell receptor (beta chain) was sequenced during a study of cytomegalovirus exposure and HLA in healthy donors. Vbeta (60) and Jbeta (13) primers were used in the PCR. Using immunoSEQ multiplex PCR, the repertoire was profiled, and TCRdb retains in-frame clones only, with some absent. The sample holds 200,000 or so clones; roughly nine tenths are singletons and the top ten take approximately 0.23%. This CDR3 is built from 16 residues. CDR1 and CDR2 (germline): MNHEY, SVGAGI. V lost 0 bases, J lost 8 bases, and 4 bases stayed unmatched. V gene TRBV6-5 combines with J gene TRBJ2-1; 13 nucleotides line up with TRBD2. This TCR was sampled from a girl under two years old in good health and CMV-seronegative. The sequenced material came from PBMCs. CDR3 sequence (DNA): TGTGCCAGCAGTTACTCCGGGACTAGCGGGACCGATGAGCAGTTCTTC. Amino acids: CASSYSGTSGTDEQFF.